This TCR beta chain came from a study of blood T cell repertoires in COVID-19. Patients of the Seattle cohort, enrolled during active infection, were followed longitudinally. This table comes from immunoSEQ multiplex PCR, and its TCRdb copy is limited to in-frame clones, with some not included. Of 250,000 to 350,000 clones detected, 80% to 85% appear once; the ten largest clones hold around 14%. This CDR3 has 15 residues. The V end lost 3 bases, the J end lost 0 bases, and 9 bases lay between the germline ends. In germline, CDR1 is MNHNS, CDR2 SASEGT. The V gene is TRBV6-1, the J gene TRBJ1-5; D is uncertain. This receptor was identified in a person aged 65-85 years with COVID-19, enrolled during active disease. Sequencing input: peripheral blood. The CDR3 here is CASSETGDSNQPQHF. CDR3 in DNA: TGTGCCAGCAGTGAGACCGGAGATAGCAATCAGCCCCAGCATTTT.